The entry below gives a single T cell receptor (beta chain) sequence along with its context. Participants' reported clinical history set cohort assignment. Germline-derived CDR1 and CDR2 are SGDLS and YYNGEE. This CDR3 has 17 residues. Trimming pared 4 bases from V and 4 bases from J, leaving 23 bases between. The sample is drawn from a study of blood T cell repertoires in COVID-19. In the authors' methods: Reference gene primer amplification gave nucleated cell count estimates. The assay was immunoSEQ multiplex PCR, and TCRdb's table has in-frame clones only and misses some. Clonal size and the V and J genes are those of that table, whereas D and trimming came from the DNA. The table has about 300,000 clones, 80% to 90% seen once; the top ten hold 2.2%.

The receptor was derived from a man aged 25 to 40 who had recovered from COVID-19. V usage is TRBV9 and J usage is TRBJ1-2; the D gene is possibly TRBD1 (5 bases). The specimen sequenced was PBMCs or T cells enriched from blood (not recorded which). CDR3 in DNA: TGTGCCAGCAGCTCAAGAGGAGACAGCCCGCTCATCTATGGCTACACCTTC. Amino acid sequence: CASSSRGDSPLIYGYTF. The full variable domain, completed using reference TRBV9 and TRBJ1-2, is DSGVTQTPKHLITATGQRVTLRCSPRSGDLSVYWYQQSLDQGLQFLIQYYNGEERAKGNILERFSAQQFPDLHSELNLSSLELGDSALYFCASSSRGDSPLIYGYTFGSGTRLTVV.